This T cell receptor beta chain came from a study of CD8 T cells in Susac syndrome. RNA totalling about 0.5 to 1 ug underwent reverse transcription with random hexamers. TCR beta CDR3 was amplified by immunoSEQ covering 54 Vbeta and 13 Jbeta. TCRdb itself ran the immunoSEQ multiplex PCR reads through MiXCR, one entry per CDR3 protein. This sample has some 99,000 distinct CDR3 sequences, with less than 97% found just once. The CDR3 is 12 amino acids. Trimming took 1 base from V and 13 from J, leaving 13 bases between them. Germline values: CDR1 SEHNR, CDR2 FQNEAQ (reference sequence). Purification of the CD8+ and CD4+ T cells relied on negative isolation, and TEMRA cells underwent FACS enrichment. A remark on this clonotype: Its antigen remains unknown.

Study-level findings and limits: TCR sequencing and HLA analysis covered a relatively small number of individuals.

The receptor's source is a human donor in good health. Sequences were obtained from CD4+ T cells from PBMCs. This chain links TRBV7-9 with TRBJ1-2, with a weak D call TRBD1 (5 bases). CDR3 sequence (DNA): TGTGCCAGCAGCTTAGACTACGGGGCCCGCACCTTC. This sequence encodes CASSLDYGARTF.